A single sample is the source of the 15 T cell receptor beta chains below, sequenced in a study of siplizumab effects on memory and regulatory T cells. The table came from immunoSEQ multiplex PCR; TCRdb's copy has only in-frame clones and leaves some out. Among about 100,000 clones, about 90% were seen once, and the ten largest hold around 0.73%. Input material: Tregs sorted from blood. The receptors shown here come from a human donor in good health.

The chain couples TRBV5-1 to TRBJ1-5; D might be TRBD1 (5 bases). The V end was cut by 2 bases, the J end by 5 bases, with 8 bases between. This CDR3 spans 13 amino acids. Germline V gives CDR1 SGHRS, CDR2 YFSETQ. The CDR3: CASSFGGDQPQHF. For the CDR3, the DNA is TGCGCCAGCAGCTTCGGGGGGGATCAGCCCCAGCATTTT.

J is TRBJ2-1 and V is TRBV7-2; 9 positions agree with TRBD2. This CDR3 is built from 14 residues. Germline trimming cut 1 base from V and 15 bases from J; bases unmatched to any gene: 10. Germline V gene data show CDR1 as SGHTA and CDR2 as FQGNSA. CDR3 protein: CASSLGPSGNSGFF. CDR3 coding DNA: TGTGCCAGCAGCTTAGGCCCTAGCGGGAATTCGGGGTTCTTC.

This sequence joins TRBV5-1 and TRBJ2-5, with 7 bases identical to TRBD1. The CDR3 consists of 16 residues. Losses at the gene ends were 0 bases for V and 2 bases for J; bases not matched to a gene: 7. The germline CDR1 and CDR2 sequences are SGHRS and YFSETQ. The CDR3 DNA reads TGCGCCAGCAGCTTGGGGGACAGTTCATTGCAAGAGACCCAGTACTTC. Amino acids: CASSLGDSSLQETQYF.

This sequence joins TRBV27 and TRBJ1-4; no reliable D call. This CDR3 region has 16 residues. V lost 5 bases to trimming and J lost 0 bases, with 13 bases between them. Per the germline V gene, CDR1 is MNHEY and CDR2 is SMNVEV (reference sequence). The CDR3 region has the DNA TGTGCCAGCAGTCCCACGGTGATTGCAACTAATGAAAAACTGTTTTTT. This translates into CASSPTVIATNEKLFF.

The CDR3 DNA reads TGTGCCAGCAGTGAAGTGAGTAGCGGGGTGGCGAACACCGGGGAGCTGTTTTTT. This gives the protein CASSEVSSGVANTGELFF. V usage is TRBV6-1 and J usage is TRBJ2-2, with 8 bases lining up with TRBD2. The CDR3 has 18 residues. V was clipped by 1 base and J by 0 bases; unmatched bases: 7. The germline V gene has CDR1 MNHNS and CDR2 SASEGT.

This clone appeared a few times. J is TRBJ1-1 and V is TRBV5-1; perhaps TRBD1 as D (5 bases). The CDR3 length is 13 residues. Germline CDR1 and CDR2: SGHRS and YFSETQ. The ends were cut back, 3 bases at V and 4 bases at J, with 10 bases in the middle. The CDR3 nucleotides are TGCGCCAGCAGCTCCAGGGTTCTCACTGAAGCTTTCTTT. Its translation: CASSSRVLTEAFF.

The chain employs TRBV28 and TRBJ2-2; 7 bases line up with TRBD1. V trimming: 4 bases; J trimming: 1 base; junction bases outside the gene matches: 9. The germline V gene encodes CDR1 MDHEN and CDR2 SYDVKM. This CDR3 comprises 17 residues. The CDR3 is CASSSPRQGLNTGELFF. The CDR3, as DNA: TGTGCCAGCAGTTCGCCGAGACAGGGCTTGAACACCGGGGAGCTGTTTTTT.

This sequence joins TRBV10-3 and TRBJ1-2; D may be TRBD1 (6 bases). Germline V gene data show CDR1 as ENHRY and CDR2 as SYGVKD. V was pared by 6 bases and J by 8 bases, with 22 bases between. The CDR3 spans 15 residues. The CDR3: CAIRTPDRYQSGYTF. The CDR3 DNA reads as TGTGCCATCAGAACACCCGACAGGTATCAGTCGGGCTACACCTTC.

In this sample, this clone turned up once. The rearrangement joins TRBV18 to TRBJ2-7, with D possibly matching TRBD1 (6 bases). V was clipped by 3 bases and J by 2 bases, with 11 bases between them. CDR3 length: 14 residues. In germline, CDR1 is KGHSH, CDR2 LQKENI. CDR3 nucleotide sequence: TGTGCCAGCTCACCCATCGGACAGACCTACGAGCAGTACTTC. Translated, it gives CASSPIGQTYEQYF.

For this clone: Distinct nucleotide sequences in the sample also encode this CDR3. CDR3 region: CASSFSMNTEAFF. DNA for the CDR3: TGTGCCAGCAGCTTTTCGATGAACACTGAAGCTTTCTTT. This chain joins TRBV7-3 and TRBJ1-1; D ambiguous. V lost 3 bases to trimming and J lost 0 bases, with 5 bases between them. Germline loops: CDR1 SGHTA, CDR2 FQGTGA. This CDR3 contains 13 residues. Based on the CDR3 plus reference TRBV7-3 and TRBJ1-1, the full variable domain is GAGVSQTPSNKVTEKGKYVELRCDPISGHTALYWYRQSLGQGPEFLIYFQGTGAADDSGLPNDRFFAVRPEGSVSTLKIQRTERGDSAVYLCASSFSMNTEAFFGQGTRLTVV.

This chain joins TRBV5-1 and TRBJ2-1, with 8 nucleotides matching TRBD1. Per germline, CDR1 SGHRS and CDR2 YFSETQ. There are 14 residues in the CDR3. Losses at the gene ends were 5 bases for V and 6 bases for J; bases not matched to a gene: 7. CDR3 sequence (DNA): TGCGCCAGCAGACAATCTACAGGGGGCAATGAGCAGTTCTTC. This translates into CASRQSTGGNEQFF.

The table lists this clone with a few counts. This sequence joins TRBV11-3 and TRBJ1-1, with no clear D. Per germline, CDR1 SGHNT and CDR2 YENEEA. The CDR3 has 14 amino acids. Trimming removed 0 bases from V and 3 bases from J, with 8 bases in between. The CDR3 coding sequence is TGTGCCAGCAGCTTAGATGGCGCGGACACTGAAGCTTTCTTT. This translates into CASSLDGADTEAFF. Using reference TRBV11-3 and TRBJ1-1 for the parts outside the CDR3, the full variable domain is EAGVVQSPRYKIIEKKQPVAFWCNPISGHNTLYWYLQNLGQGPELLIRYENEEAVDDSQLPKDRFSAERLKGVDSTLKIQPAELGDSAVYLCASSLDGADTEAFFGQGTRLTVV.

The CDR3, as DNA: TGTGCCAGCAGCGTAGCTGGCGGGAGTGGTAATGAGCAGTTCTTC. Its protein is CASSVAGGSGNEQFF. This chain connects TRBV9 to TRBJ2-1; 7 bases are shared with TRBD2. Germline CDR1 SGDLS, CDR2 YYNGEE. J gave up 7 bases and V 0 bases, and 7 bases lay outside the gene matches. This CDR3 has 15 residues.

This sequence joins TRBV18 and TRBJ2-3, with D unresolved. This CDR3 is 14 amino acids long. Looked up from germline, CDR1 is KGHSH and CDR2 is LQKENI. Deletions cut 1 base from V and 2 bases from J, with 7 bases between. CDR3 DNA: TGTGCCAGCTCACCACGGACGAACACAGATACGCAGTATTTT. This codes for CASSPRTNTDTQYF. Looking up the rest from reference TRBV18 and TRBJ2-3 gives the full variable domain: NAGVMQNPRHLVRRRGQEARLRCSPMKGHSHVYWYRQLPEEGLKFMVYLQKENIIDESGMPKERFSAEFPKEGPSILRIQQVVRGDSAAYFCASSPRTNTDTQYFGPGTRLTVL.

In this sample, this clone turned up once. The chain joins TRBV11-2 to TRBJ2-7; D not resolved. CDR1 and CDR2 (germline): SGHAT, FQNNGV. This CDR3 region has 16 residues. Trimming cost V 4 bases and J 1 base, with 17 bases left between them. CDR3 DNA: TGTGCCAGCAGCTCCATGGTGGCAACCCTTTCCTACGAGCAGTACTTC. Translating it yields CASSSMVATLSYEQYF. Together with reference TRBV11-2 and TRBJ2-7, the CDR3 gives the full variable domain: EAGVAQSPRYKIIEKRQSVAFWCNPISGHATLYWYQQILGQGPKLLIQFQNNGVVDDSQLPKDRFSAERLKGVDSTLKIQPAKLEDSAVYLCASSSMVATLSYEQYFGPGTRLTVT.